This note documents a single T cell receptor beta chain sequence. Its antigen is unknown. This entry comes from a study of vaccination effects on CD4 cells after COVID-19. Trimming cost V 2 bases and J 3 bases; bases outside gene matches: 3. This CDR3 comprises 15 residues. In germline, CDR1 is ENHRY, CDR2 SYGVKD. Method: immunoSEQ multiplex PCR; TCRdb's copy keeps in-frame clones and lacks some. The profile shows tens of thousands of clones, under 85% of them singletons. Investigators separated out CD4+ T cells once around nine days of culture had passed. This sequence was found in a human donor who had a prior SARS-CoV-2 infection. The sample consisted of CD4+ T cells from PBMCs cultured without peptide, taken before COVID-19 vaccination. The J gene is TRBJ2-7, the V gene TRBV10-3, with 11 bases identical to TRBD1. The CDR3 region is CAISEGTGGIYEQYF. The CDR3, as DNA: TGTGCCATCAGTGAGGGGACAGGGGGTATCTACGAGCAGTACTTC.